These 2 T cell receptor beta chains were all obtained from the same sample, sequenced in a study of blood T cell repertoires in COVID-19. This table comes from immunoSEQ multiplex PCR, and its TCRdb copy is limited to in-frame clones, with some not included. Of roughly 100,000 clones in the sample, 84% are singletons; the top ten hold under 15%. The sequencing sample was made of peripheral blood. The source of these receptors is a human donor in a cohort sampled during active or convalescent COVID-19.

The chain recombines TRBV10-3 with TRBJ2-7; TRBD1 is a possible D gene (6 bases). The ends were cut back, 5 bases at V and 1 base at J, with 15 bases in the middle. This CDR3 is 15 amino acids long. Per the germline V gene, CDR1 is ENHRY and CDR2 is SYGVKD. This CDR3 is CAISPGTQISYEQYF. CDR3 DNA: TGTGCCATCAGTCCCGGGACACAAATTTCCTACGAGCAGTACTTC.

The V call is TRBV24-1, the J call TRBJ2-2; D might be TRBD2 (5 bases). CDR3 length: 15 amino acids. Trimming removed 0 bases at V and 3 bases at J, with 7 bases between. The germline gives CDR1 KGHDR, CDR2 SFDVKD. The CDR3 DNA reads TGTGCCACCAGTGATTTGCAGAGGGACACCGGGGAGCTGTTTTTT. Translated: CATSDLQRDTGELFF.